This TCR beta chain was captured in a study of blood T cell repertoires in COVID-19. Looking at the study overall: Specimens from acute and convalescent COVID-19 originated in the United States, Italy and Spain. The analysed material was cDNA or gDNA that came from T cells, B-cell-depleted T cells, or PBMCs.

Per the study methods: Nucleated cell counts were estimated from reference gene primer amplification. TCRdb's table, derived via immunoSEQ multiplex PCR, lists solely in-frame clones and lacks some. The V and J calls and the clone size are those of that table, but D and trimming were determined from the DNA. In the table there are a few hundred thousand clones, around 84% of which are singletons. The clonotype was recovered from a woman aged 18-29 years with acute or convalescent COVID-19. Sequenced input: peripheral blood.

The CDR3: CASSLRPGITQTTNEKLFF. The DNA of the CDR3 is TGCGCCAGCAGCTTAAGACCAGGGATTACCCAGACAACTAATGAAAAACTGTTTTTT. This rearrangement joins TRBV5-1 to TRBJ1-4; D possibly corresponds to TRBD1 (5 bases). Trimming took off 2 bases at V and 0 bases at J, with 20 bases between the two ends. Germline CDR1 and CDR2: SGHRS and YFSETQ. This CDR3 comprises 19 residues.